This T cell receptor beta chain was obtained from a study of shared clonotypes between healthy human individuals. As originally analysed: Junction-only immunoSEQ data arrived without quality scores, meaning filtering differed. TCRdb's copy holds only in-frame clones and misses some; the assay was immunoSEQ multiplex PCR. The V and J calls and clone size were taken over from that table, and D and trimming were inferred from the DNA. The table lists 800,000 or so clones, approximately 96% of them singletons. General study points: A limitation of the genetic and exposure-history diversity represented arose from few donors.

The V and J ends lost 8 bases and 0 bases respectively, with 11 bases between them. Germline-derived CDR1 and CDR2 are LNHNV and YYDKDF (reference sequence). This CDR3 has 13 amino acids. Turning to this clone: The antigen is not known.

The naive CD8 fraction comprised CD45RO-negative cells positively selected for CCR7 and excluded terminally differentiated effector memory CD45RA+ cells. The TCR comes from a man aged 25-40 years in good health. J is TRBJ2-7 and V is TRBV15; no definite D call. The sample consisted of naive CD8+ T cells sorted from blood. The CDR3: CATAPPSSYEQYF. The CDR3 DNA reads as TGTGCCACCGCCCCACCAAGCTCCTACGAGCAGTACTTC.